This T cell receptor (beta chain) was obtained from a study of CD8 T cells in Susac syndrome. After extraction with the RNeasy kit, about 0.5 to 1 ug of the RNA was reverse transcribed using random hexamers. The method of amplification for TCR beta CDR3 was immunoSEQ multiplex PCR, covering 54 Vbeta and 13 Jbeta. MiXCR, run by TCRdb on the immunoSEQ multiplex PCR reads, gives a single entry per CDR3 protein. The table has about 300,000 distinct CDR3 sequences, approximately 90% seen once. This sequence was found in a human donor with multiple sclerosis. The sample was CD8+ T cells from PBMCs.

CDR3 amino acids: CASTEGVAGLAFIGLETQYF. The CDR3, as DNA: TGTGCCAGCACGGAAGGGGTAGCCGGACTAGCCTTTATCGGGCTGGAGACCCAGTACTTC. The chain uses TRBV7-8 and TRBJ2-5, with 8 bases lining up with TRBD2. This CDR3 region has 20 residues. Germline loops: CDR1 SGHVS, CDR2 FQNEAQ. The junction had 27 bases not matched to a gene; V was cut back by 7 bases and J by 5 bases.